This T cell receptor beta chain was captured by sequencing in a study of vaccination and CD4 T cells after COVID-19 (dated by TCRdb to 2021 to 2024). Context from the whole study: Convalescent patients had a positive SARS-CoV-2 result on nasal swab PCR, and of these patients, fewer than ten had mild disease and one had severe disease. Six males and four females were included in the convalescent cohort, with two Hispanic individuals, seven Caucasians, two Asians and one multiracial person represented. Participants got two doses of the Pfizer-BioNTech BNT162b2 vaccine (n=8) or two doses of the Moderna mRNA-1273 vaccine (n=2). Post-COVID blood samples from convalescent patients were collected a median of around 100 days after diagnosis, with a range of 35 to 161 days. Post-vaccine blood samples were collected a median of about 69 days after the second vaccine dose, ranging from roughly 13 to 241 days. For stimulating the cultures, overlapping spike peptide pools were used, derived from SARS-CoV-2 as well as from the common cold coronaviruses HCoV-NL63, HCoV-OC43 and HCoV-229E. As controls, cultures received a CEFX viral epitope pool (the positive control), an HIV-1 Nef peptide pool (the negative control), or no peptide at all. In around nine COVID-19 convalescent patients and 4 infection-naive healthy vaccine recipients, the spike-specific CD4+ TCR repertoire before mRNA vaccination was compared with the repertoire after mRNA vaccination. Beyond this particular receptor, the publication reports: An increase in the median number of SARS-CoV-2-reactive clonotypes from approximately 21 after infection to 38 after vaccination was observed, but the change was not found to be significant. Only a relatively small number of convalescent patients were included in the study, and early timepoints following natural infection were not analyzed. Among convalescent patients, a median about 90% of the SARS-CoV-2-reactive clones seen after vaccination appeared only after vaccination, which suggests priming specific to the vaccine. Nearly all vaccine-specific clones in convalescent patients (304 of 307) were mono-reactive for SARS-CoV-2 spike rather than cross-reactive with common cold coronaviruses.

This clonotype has just a few counts. This receptor's antigen is unknown. Per-base qualities were not stored, and no clone one base away is much larger. Libraries were constructed by PCR. At the Johns Hopkins FTIC core, DNA from the cultured CD4+ T cells underwent TCR sequencing with the Oncomine TCR Beta short-read assay. The QIAamp micro DNA kit was used to extract genomic DNA from the cultured CD4+ T cells. Oncomine TCR Beta libraries made from cultured CD4+ T cells were pooled using unique dual indexes and sequenced on an Illumina iSeq 100. In the authors' own workflow: Non-productive sequences were filtered out, and CDR3s that did not start with C, did not end with F or W, or were shorter than 7 amino acids were discarded. Antigen-specific clonotypes were identified using the MANAFEST web application through comparison of peptide-stimulated wells with reference and other culture wells. For a clone to be called positive, the clone needed an FDR below 0.05, an odds ratio above 5, and a productive frequency above 0.1% in at least two of three replicate wells. Clonotypes that were significantly expanded in both SARS-CoV-2 spike wells and at least one common cold coronavirus spike condition were defined as cross-reactive. Using R version 3.6.1, CDR3 homology was evaluated through Levenshtein distances (stringdist) along with unrooted phylogenetic trees (ape). TCRdb reprocessing: public reads trimmed at Q25 with fastp, clones called with MiXCR, in-frame beta chains kept. Duplicate CDR3 protein sequences are folded into a single record with the most common DNA and genes. Clone size and V and J calls follow TCRdb, not the original study. The sample has roughly 15,000 distinct CDR3 sequences on record, about 53% of them singletons. 15% to 20% of the sample is taken by the ten largest.

The CDR3 measures 13 amino acids from cysteine to phenylalanine. The read is trimmed to its CDR3 DNA, 39 bases read in frame from base 1. Germline trimming: 3 bases from V, 1 base from J; junction bases outside gene matches: 2. CDR1 DFQATT and CDR2 SNEGSKA were looked up in the germline V gene (reference sequence). The meaning of the sample's treatment or condition label: approximately 9-day PBMC culture with coronavirus spike peptide pools or control peptides (ViraFEST assay). The ViraFEST assay was used in the study, in which antigen-specific T cells were expanded with peptide pools and expanded clonotypes were subsequently identified by TCR sequencing. The convalescent patients' positive SARS-CoV-2 PCR tests fell between March and December 2020, which was before the Alpha, Beta and Delta variants emerged in the United States. Some 2 million PBMCs per well were cultured in IMDM with roughly 4.8% human AB serum and about 9.2 IU/ml IL-2, plus 10 ug/ml peptide pools. Half of the culture medium was replaced with fresh IL-2-containing medium on days 3 and 7. CD4+ T cells were isolated after roughly 10 days of culture through negative selection using the EasySep CD4+ T cell isolation kit. Ficoll-Paque Plus gradient centrifugation was used to isolate PBMCs from whole blood, and the isolated PBMCs were then either used fresh or cryopreserved at -140C. Triplicate wells were generally used for each culture condition.

Rearrangement joined TRBV20-1 to TRBJ1-1; 7 of the junction bases match TRBD1. The sequence was collected from a human donor who had recovered from COVID-19. Specimen: CD4+ T cells from blood, cultured in vitro. The CDR3 loop reads CSASEGANTEAFF. The nucleotides are TGCAGTGCTAGCGAGGGGGCGAACACTGAAGCTTTCTTT.